The 30 T cell receptor beta chains listed next were all sequenced from one sample in a study of blood T cell repertoires in COVID-19. Only in-frame clones appear in the TCRdb table, and some are missing; sequencing was by immunoSEQ multiplex PCR. The sample gives 60,000 or so clones, 65% to 75% of which show up once; approximately 28% is in the top ten. The sample was peripheral blood. The receptor source for this set is a woman of 80 years or more with acute or convalescent COVID-19.

This clone came up once. J is TRBJ1-4 and V is TRBV7-9; D call uncertain. V was clipped by 2 bases and J by 4 bases, with 11 bases between them. The V gene's germline CDR1 is SEHNR and CDR2 FQNEAQ (reference sequence). CDR3 size: 15 residues. The CDR3, as DNA: TGTGCCAGCAGCTTAAGAAACGGACTTAATGAAAAACTGTTTTTT. Its translation is CASSLRNGLNEKLFF.

The genes are TRBV11-2 and TRBJ1-3; D uncertain. CDR1 and CDR2 from the germline V gene are SGHAT and FQNNGV. V was trimmed by 1 base and J by 2 bases, leaving 6 bases between them. This CDR3 region has 14 residues. CDR3 DNA sequence: TGTGCCAGCAGCTTAGGCGGCGCTGGAAACACCATATATTTT. The encoded protein is CASSLGGAGNTIYF.

In its sample, this clone was seen once. V usage is TRBV6-2 or TRBV6-3 and J usage is TRBJ2-1, with 8 bases aligning to TRBD2. The CDR3 has 15 amino acids. CDR1 MNHEY and CDR2 SVGEGT come from the germline V gene. J lost 3 bases, V lost 7 bases, and 8 bases had no gene match. The CDR3 DNA reads as TGTGCCAGCACCCCAGCGGGAGAGGGCTACAATGAGCAGTTCTTC. Protein sequence: CASTPAGEGYNEQFF.

This clone came up a few times. This rearrangement joins TRBV3-1 (or the pseudogene TRBV3-2) to TRBJ2-7, with 10 bases aligning to TRBD1. V shed 3 bases and J 4 bases; nucleotides not matched to a gene: 6. CDR3 length equals 15 residues. Germline assignment: CDR1 LGHDT and CDR2 YNNKEL (reference sequence). CDR3 sequence (DNA): TGTGCCAGCAGCCAGCCGGGACAGGGGTTTTACGAGCAGTACTTC. This translates into CASSQPGQGFYEQYF.

V gene TRBV18 combines with J gene TRBJ2-2; weak D call: TRBD2 (6 bases). V lost 3 bases and J lost 3, with 8 bases in between. Germline V gene sequence: CDR1 KGHSH, CDR2 LQKENI. The CDR3 totals 14 residues. DNA of the CDR3: TGTGCCAGCTCACCGGGAGGCTACACCGGGGAGCTGTTTTTT. Encoded protein: CASSPGGYTGELFF.

The table lists this clone with a few counts. The chain joins TRBV5-4 to TRBJ2-7; tentative D call: TRBD2 (5 bases). CDR1 SGHNT and CDR2 YYREEE come from the germline V gene (reference sequence). V lost 0 bases, J lost 5 bases, and 6 bases lay in between. The CDR3 consists of 12 residues. The CDR3 sequence is CASSLVGDEQYF. The CDR3 DNA follows: TGTGCCAGCAGCTTGGTCGGGGACGAGCAGTACTTC.

This clone turned up a few times. The chain is built from TRBV20-1 and TRBJ2-5, with D possibly being TRBD2 (5 bases). Trimming stripped 2 bases from V and 4 bases from J, with 5 bases between. The CDR3 runs 11 residues. Per germline, CDR1 DFQATT and CDR2 SNEGSKA (reference sequence). The DNA for the CDR3 is TGCAGTGCTAGACTAGCAGAGACCCAGTACTTC. Its translation is CSARLAETQYF.

The chain recombines TRBV28 with TRBJ2-7; 7 bases align to TRBD1. The CDR3 loop spans 14 amino acids. V was clipped by 7 bases and J by 6 bases; unmatched bases: 12. Per germline, CDR1 MDHEN and CDR2 SYDVKM. The DNA of the CDR3 is TGTGCCAGCAAAAAGTCAGGGGGAGTCGGCGAGCAGTACTTC. It specifies CASKKSGGVGEQYF.

V gene TRBV5-4 combines with J gene TRBJ1-4, with D perhaps matching TRBD1 (5 bases). Germline-derived CDR1 and CDR2 are SGHNT and YYREEE (reference sequence). Trimming cost V 0 bases and J 5 bases, with 11 bases left between them. The length of the CDR3 is 15 residues. The CDR3 loop is CASSLAGGLNEKLFF. CDR3 coding DNA: TGTGCCAGCAGCTTGGCCGGGGGTCTCAATGAAAAACTGTTTTTT.

This clone was detected only once. This chain links TRBV7-2 with TRBJ1-2; TRBD1 agrees at 9 bases. This CDR3 has 14 amino acids. The germline CDR1 and CDR2 sequences are SGHTA and FQGNSA. Losses at the gene ends were 6 bases for V and 4 bases for J; bases not matched to a gene: 6. The CDR3, as DNA: TGTGCCAGCAGGGAAACAGGGGGCACCTATGGCTACACCTTC. Translated, it gives CASRETGGTYGYTF.

The chain couples TRBV5-1 to TRBJ1-3, with no clear D. Trimming stripped 2 bases from V and 0 bases from J, with 12 bases between. The V gene's germline CDR1 is SGHRS and CDR2 YFSETQ. The CDR3 loop spans 16 amino acids. The CDR3 here is CASSFGGGASGNTIYF. For the CDR3, the DNA is TGCGCCAGCAGCTTTGGCGGTGGAGCCTCTGGAAACACCATATATTTT.

The chain couples TRBV4-3 to TRBJ1-1; D is unclear. The CDR3 sequence is 15 residues long. CDR1 is LGHNA, CDR2 YSLEER, per germline. V lost 0 bases, J lost 2 bases, and 10 bases lay in between. In nucleotides, the CDR3 is TGCGCCAGCAGCCAAGATATTTCCGTCAACACTGAAGCTTTCTTT. Residues: CASSQDISVNTEAFF.

The chain carries TRBV19 and TRBJ1-4; D unclear. CDR3 length equals 15 residues. V was cut by 0 bases and J by 5 bases, with 10 bases left in between. CDR1 is LNHDA, CDR2 SQIVND, per germline (reference sequence). CDR3 nucleotides: TGTGCCAGTAGTATAGATCGCGGAGGGAATGAAAAACTGTTTTTT. This translates into CASSIDRGGNEKLFF.

In this sample, this clone turned up a few times. The V and J genes are TRBV27 and TRBJ1-1; the D gene is possibly TRBD1 (5 bases). V shed 5 bases and J shed 1 base, with 8 bases lying between them. This CDR3 has 13 residues. CDR1 is MNHEY, CDR2 SMNVEV, per germline (reference sequence). In DNA, the CDR3 is TGTGCCAGCAGTCATGACAGGAACACTGAAGCTTTCTTT. Protein: CASSHDRNTEAFF.

V and J are TRBV12-3 or TRBV12-4 and TRBJ2-7; no clear D. The CDR3 sequence is 12 residues long. V was shortened by 3 bases and J by 8 bases, with 11 bases between the two germline ends. CDR3 DNA: TGTGCCAGCAGTTTCAATGGGCCCCAGCAGTACTTC. Translating gives CASSFNGPQQYF.

This sequence joins TRBV27 and TRBJ2-1, with 7 nucleotides matching TRBD2. CDR3 length equals 14 residues. V trimming: 7 bases; J trimming: 10 bases; junction bases outside the gene matches: 13. From germline, CDR1 is MNHEY and CDR2 SMNVEV (reference sequence). CDR3 amino acids: CASTDPSPSGEQFF. The DNA for the CDR3 is TGTGCCAGCACTGATCCTTCACCTAGCGGCGAGCAGTTCTTC.

This clone was counted at least ten times. The chain couples TRBV7-2 to TRBJ1-2, with 11 bases that match TRBD1. Germline CDR1 SGHTA, CDR2 FQGNSA. The V and J ends lost 3 bases and 0 bases, in that order; junction bases with no gene match: 12. This CDR3 has 19 amino acids. DNA for the CDR3: TGTGCCAGCAGCTTTCCCGGGGGGACAGGGGGAGGTCCTAACTATGGCTACACCTTC. Translation gives CASSFPGGTGGGPNYGYTF.

This clone was counted only a few times. The chain carries TRBV15 and TRBJ2-3; 10 bases agree with TRBD2. V lost 0 bases to trimming and J lost 4 bases; unmatched junction nucleotides: 10. This CDR3 comprises 18 residues. The germline gives CDR1 LNHNV, CDR2 YYDKDF (reference sequence). The CDR3 bases are TGTGCCACCAGCAGAGATCTTCTAGCGGGAGTTAGCGCAGATACGCAGTATTTT. Encoded protein: CATSRDLLAGVSADTQYF.

The chain joins TRBV28 to TRBJ2-1; 9 bases are shared with TRBD2. The CDR3 runs to 13 residues. V lost 6 bases to trimming and J lost 8 bases; unmatched junction nucleotides: 5. Germline V gene data show CDR1 as MDHEN and CDR2 as SYDVKM. The CDR3 spells CASRPSGTHEQFF. CDR3 nucleotides: TGTGCCAGCAGGCCTAGCGGGACTCATGAGCAGTTCTTC.

The chain uses TRBV6-1 and TRBJ1-2; TRBD1 matches at 7 bases. J was trimmed by 4 bases and V by 0 bases; bases with no gene match: 2. Germline CDR1 MNHNS, CDR2 SASEGT. This CDR3 spans 14 amino acids. The CDR3 DNA reads as TGTGCCAGCAGTGAAGCCCGGGACAGCTATGGCTACACCTTC. It encodes CASSEARDSYGYTF.

The chain carries TRBV24-1 and TRBJ2-2; perhaps TRBD1 as D (6 bases). This CDR3 is built from 16 residues. V dropped 3 bases and J dropped 5 bases, with 15 bases sitting between them. From germline, CDR1 is KGHDR and CDR2 SFDVKD. CDR3 region: CATSDPATGGTGELFF. CDR3 bases: TGTGCCACCAGTGATCCGGCGACAGGAGGAACCGGGGAGCTGTTTTTT.

This chain uses TRBV28 with TRBJ1-5; maybe TRBD1 (6 bases). This CDR3 comprises 19 residues. Germline-derived CDR1 and CDR2 are MDHEN and SYDVKM. Trimming cost V 2 bases and J 1 base, with 21 bases left between them. CDR3 nucleotides: TGTGCCAGCAGTTTACTCTGGGGCAGGGGAGTAGGAAGCAATCAGCCCCAGCATTTT. Protein product: CASSLLWGRGVGSNQPQHF.

The rearrangement uses TRBV5-1 and TRBJ1-1; maybe TRBD1 (6 bases). The length of the CDR3 is 15 residues. Between the trimmed V and J ends, which lost 3 bases and 5 bases, there was a span of 17 bases. Germline V gene data show CDR1 as SGHRS and CDR2 as YFSETQ. CDR3: CASSSLKGDVTEAFF. CDR3 bases: TGCGCCAGCAGCTCCCTCAAGGGGGACGTTACTGAAGCTTTCTTT.

This chain links TRBV11-3 with TRBJ2-2; the match to TRBD2 covers 7 bases. V gave up 5 bases and J gave up 6 bases; unmatched junction bases: 12. Per the germline V gene, CDR1 is SGHNT and CDR2 is YENEEA. The CDR3 length is 16 residues. The CDR3: CASSPPGQRESGELFF. The CDR3 DNA sequence: TGTGCCAGCAGCCCTCCCGGGCAGCGGGAATCCGGGGAGCTGTTTTTT.

V gene TRBV4-3 combines with J gene TRBJ2-2, with TRBD1 matching over 9 bases. J lost 13 bases, V lost 0 bases, and 12 bases had no gene match. The length of the CDR3 is 16 residues. Germline V lookup: CDR1 LGHNA, CDR2 YSLEER. CDR3 amino acids: CASSQDGTGGRGGLFF. The CDR3 region has the DNA TGCGCCAGCAGCCAAGATGGTACAGGGGGCAGGGGTGGGCTGTTTTTT.

This sequence joins TRBV28 and TRBJ2-3; 14 bases agree with TRBD2. The CDR3 sequence is 22 residues long. The germline gives CDR1 MDHEN, CDR2 SYDVKM. V lost 5 bases and J lost 3; bases outside the gene matches: 22. The CDR3 here is CASSTTRVSLGTSGSSTDTQYF. For the CDR3, the DNA is TGTGCCAGCAGTACCACAAGGGTATCCCTCGGGACTAGCGGGAGTTCAACAGATACGCAGTATTTT.

This clone is medium-sized in the sample. The chain employs TRBV5-1 and TRBJ2-1, with 10 bases that match TRBD2. The germline V gene encodes CDR1 SGHRS and CDR2 YFSETQ. Trimming at V came to 1 base and at J to 7 bases, leaving 5 bases not matched to a gene. The CDR3 covers 15 residues. The CDR3 nucleotides read TGCGCCAGCAGCTTGCCTAGCGGGAGTTTTAATGAGCAGTTCTTC. Translated, it gives CASSLPSGSFNEQFF.

The chain carries TRBV28 and TRBJ1-1, with 7 bases matching TRBD1. The CDR3 has 13 amino acids. The junction had 10 bases not matched to a gene; V was cut back by 4 bases and J by 11 bases. Germline CDR1 and CDR2: MDHEN and SYDVKM. The CDR3, as DNA: TGTGCCAGCAGTTCCACAGGGGAGTTGGATGCTTTCTTT. Translated: CASSSTGELDAFF. Combining the CDR3 with reference TRBV28 and TRBJ1-1 gives the whole variable domain DVKVTQSSRYLVKRTGEKVFLECVQDMDHENMFWYRQDPGLGLRLIYFSYDVKMKEKGDIPEGYSVSREKKERFSLILESASTNQTSMYLCASSSTGELDAFFGQGTRLTVV.

The sample holds a few counts of this clone. The CDR3 DNA follows: TGTGCCAGCAGTGAATGGAGGGCCGGGGAGACCCAGTACTTC. This sequence encodes CASSEWRAGETQYF. V is TRBV6-4 and J is TRBJ2-5; possible D gene TRBD2, 6 bases. Germline V gene sequence: CDR1 MRHNA, CDR2 SNTAGT. This CDR3 is built from 14 residues. V was pared by 3 bases and J by 5 bases, with 13 bases between.

The gene calls are TRBV18 and TRBJ2-5; 8 bases match TRBD1. Germline trimming cut 5 bases from V and 9 bases from J; bases unmatched to any gene: 8. This CDR3 spans 13 amino acids. The germline CDR1 and CDR2 sequences are KGHSH and LQKENI. In nucleotides, the CDR3 is TGTGCCAGCTCAGGGGACAGGTCCCAGTCCCAGTACTTC. It encodes CASSGDRSQSQYF.